One sample yielded the 32 T cell receptor beta chains listed below, sequenced in a study of blood T cell repertoires in COVID-19. Data came from immunoSEQ multiplex PCR; TCRdb stores just in-frame clones and leaves some out. This table holds 15,000 to 20,000 clones, roughly 90% found once. The sequenced material came from peripheral blood. These receptors were obtained from a human donor in a cohort sampled during active COVID-19.

The gene calls are TRBV4-2 and TRBJ2-1, with D possibly TRBD2 on 5 matching bases. This CDR3 is built from 19 residues. Germline V gives CDR1 LGHNA, CDR2 YNFKEQ. Trimming cost V 0 bases and J 1 base, with 19 bases left between them. CDR3 sequence (DNA): TGTGCCAGCAGCCAAGAGCCAGCGGCAATTCTGGGTTCCTACAATGAGCAGTTCTTC. This codes for CASSQEPAAILGSYNEQFF.

The rearrangement joins TRBV7-9 to TRBJ2-7; 9 bases map to TRBD2. The ends lost 6 bases at V and 3 bases at J; junction bases unmatched: 3. The CDR3 is 13 residues long. Germline V gives CDR1 SEHNR, CDR2 FQNEAQ (reference sequence). The CDR3 DNA reads TGTGCCAGCAGTGTGACTAGCGGCTACGAGCAGTACTTC. Amino acid sequence: CASSVTSGYEQYF. Full variable domain (rest looked up from reference TRBV7-9 and TRBJ2-7): DTGVSQNPRHKITKRGQNVTFRCDPISEHNRLYWYRQTLGQGPEFLTYFQNEAQLEKSRLLSDRFSAERPKGSFSTLEIQRTEQGDSAMYLCASSVTSGYEQYFGPGTRLTVT.

The chain combines TRBV27 with TRBJ2-7; 7 nucleotides match TRBD1. V shed 8 bases, J shed 3 bases, and the junction held 13 bases outside the gene matches. The CDR3 contains 15 residues. Germline loops: CDR1 MNHEY, CDR2 SMNVEV (reference sequence). The CDR3 DNA is TGTGCCAGCTCAGTTTATGTGGGACAGAACTACGAGCAGTACTTC. This sequence encodes CASSVYVGQNYEQYF.

V and J are TRBV27 and TRBJ2-7, with a possible D match to TRBD2 (5 bases). Germline V gene sequence: CDR1 MNHEY, CDR2 SMNVEV (reference sequence). The CDR3 is made up of 13 amino acids. Trimming removed 2 bases at V and 5 bases at J, with 10 bases between. As DNA, the CDR3 is TGTGCCAGCAGTTTAGGGATGAGGGACGAGCAGTACTTC. As protein: CASSLGMRDEQYF.

The chain uses TRBV18 and TRBJ2-5; TRBD2 matches 10 bases. Germline trimming cut 3 bases from V and 5 bases from J; bases unmatched to any gene: 0. Germline V gene sequence: CDR1 KGHSH, CDR2 LQKENI. This CDR3 comprises 13 residues. The CDR3 reads CASSPGLAETQYF. CDR3 DNA: TGTGCCAGCTCACCGGGACTAGCGGAGACCCAGTACTTC.

The chain is built from TRBV11-2 and TRBJ2-7, with 7 bases fitting TRBD2. Germline loops: CDR1 SGHAT, CDR2 FQNNGV. Trimming took 4 bases from V and 1 from J; bases not matched to a gene: 7. The CDR3 totals 15 residues. The CDR3, as DNA: TGTGCCAGCAGCTCCGAGCGGGGACCTTCCTACGAGCAGTACTTC. It translates to CASSSERGPSYEQYF.

This sequence joins TRBV20-1 and TRBJ2-3; D may be TRBD2 (5 bases). The germline V gene has CDR1 DFQATT and CDR2 SNEGSKA (reference sequence). The V gene lost 3 bases and the J gene lost 1 base, with 11 bases spanning the gap. The length of the CDR3 is 14 residues. CDR3 sequence reads: CSASTGMRTDTQYF. In DNA, the CDR3 is TGCAGTGCTAGTACCGGGATGCGCACAGATACGCAGTATTTT.

The gene calls are TRBV6-2 or TRBV6-3 and TRBJ2-1; D possibly corresponds to TRBD2 (5 bases). The V and J ends lost 5 bases and 14 bases respectively, with 19 bases between them. Germline V gives CDR1 MNHEY, CDR2 SVGEGT. This CDR3 has 13 amino acids. The CDR3 DNA follows: TGTGCCAGCAGTGCGACTACAGCGGCGACCGAGTTCTTC. Amino acids: CASSATTAATEFF.

The chain combines TRBV30 with TRBJ1-5; weak D call: TRBD1 (5 bases). The germline V gene has CDR1 GTSNPN and CDR2 SVGIG (reference sequence). The CDR3 length is 15 residues. V was trimmed by 3 bases and J by 7 bases, leaving 19 bases between them. In DNA form, the CDR3 reads TGTGCCTGGAGGCGGGGGGATGTGGGTGGGCAGCCCCAGCATTTT. This encodes CAWRRGDVGGQPQHF.

CDR3 protein: CASSVAGAGANSPLHF. For the CDR3, the DNA is TGTGCCAGCAGCGTAGCTGGGGCAGGGGCCAATTCACCCCTCCACTTT. V is TRBV9 and J is TRBJ1-6, with D maybe TRBD1 (6 bases). Germline assignment: CDR1 SGDLS and CDR2 YYNGEE. V lost 0 bases to trimming and J lost 7 bases, with 14 bases between them. This CDR3 spans 16 amino acids.

The rearrangement links TRBV20-1 to TRBJ2-5; 9 bases are shared with TRBD2. Germline lookup yields CDR1 DFQATT and CDR2 SNEGSKA (reference sequence). Trimming cost V 3 bases and J 3 bases; bases outside gene matches: 5. The CDR3 spans 14 residues. The CDR3 protein is CSASVVAGEETQYF. The CDR3 region has the DNA TGCAGTGCTAGTGTGGTAGCGGGGGAAGAGACCCAGTACTTC.

This chain uses TRBV30 with TRBJ1-1; weak D call: TRBD1 (5 bases). V lost 4 bases and J lost 5, with 14 bases in between. This CDR3 region has 13 residues. The germline V gene encodes CDR1 GTSNPN and CDR2 SVGIG (reference sequence). CDR3 bases: TGTGCCTGGAATTGGGAAAAGGGGACTGAAGCTTTCTTT. Translating gives CAWNWEKGTEAFF.

The CDR3 spells CASTGNYGYTF. Here the CDR3 DNA reads TGTGCCAGCACAGGGAACTATGGCTACACCTTC. The J gene is TRBJ1-2, the V gene TRBV6-5, with D perhaps matching TRBD1 (5 bases). The CDR3 has 11 amino acids. Per the germline V gene, CDR1 is MNHEY and CDR2 is SVGAGI. Trimming stripped 7 bases from V and 2 bases from J, with 5 bases between.

The chain has TRBV6-6 and TRBJ2-3, with 9 bases matching TRBD2. The ends lost 5 bases at V and 4 bases at J; junction bases unmatched: 7. The length of the CDR3 is 15 residues. The V gene's germline CDR1 is MNHNY and CDR2 SVGAGI (reference sequence). CDR3 DNA: TGTGCCAGCAGTCGCTTAGCGGGGGTGGCAGATACGCAGTATTTT. Translating it yields CASSRLAGVADTQYF.

The chain has TRBV14 and TRBJ2-2, with 8 bases lining up with TRBD1. The CDR3 loop spans 14 amino acids. CDR1 and CDR2 (germline): SGHDN, FVKESK. V was clipped by 4 bases and J by 7 bases; unmatched bases: 5. This CDR3 is CASSPGQGDGELFF. Here the CDR3 DNA reads TGTGCCAGCAGCCCCGGACAGGGCGACGGGGAGCTGTTTTTT. The full variable domain, with the rest looked up from reference TRBV14 and TRBJ2-2, is EAGVTQFPSHSVIEKGQTVTLRCDPISGHDNLYWYRRVMGKEIKFLLHFVKESKQDESGMPNNRFLAERTGGTYSTLKVQPAELEDSGVYFCASSPGQGDGELFFGEGSRLTVL.

V and J are TRBV9 and TRBJ2-1; 7 bases align to TRBD2. The V gene end was trimmed by 0 bases and the J gene end by 9 bases; junction bases not matched to a gene: 9. The CDR3 extends over 15 amino acids. Germline lookup yields CDR1 SGDLS and CDR2 YYNGEE. The CDR3 is CASSVASRLAGEQFF. CDR3 sequence (DNA): TGTGCCAGCAGCGTAGCCTCCCGACTAGCAGGTGAGCAGTTCTTC.

This sequence joins TRBV6-2 or TRBV6-3 and TRBJ1-1, with D possibly matching TRBD1 (5 bases). Trimming shortened V by 3 bases and J by 1 base, and 15 bases separated the two germline ends. The CDR3 consists of 16 residues. Germline-derived CDR1 and CDR2 are MNHEY and SVGEGT. The CDR3 nucleotides are TGTGCCAGCAGTTATACGAACCTCCAGGGGAACACTGAAGCTTTCTTT. Encoded protein: CASSYTNLQGNTEAFF.

V gene TRBV5-1 combines with J gene TRBJ1-2, with a possible D match to TRBD1 (6 bases). Germline values: CDR1 SGHRS, CDR2 YFSETQ. This CDR3 has 14 amino acids. Trimming took 2 bases from V and 3 from J, leaving 11 bases between them. CDR3 bases: TGCGCCAGCAGCTTTGGACAGTCTCACTATGGCTACACCTTC. Amino acids: CASSFGQSHYGYTF.

J is TRBJ2-7 and V is TRBV2, with 8 positions matching TRBD2. This CDR3 comprises 15 residues. The J segment lost 6 bases and the V segment lost 3 bases, leaving 10 bases of the junction unmatched. The V gene's germline CDR1 is SNHLY and CDR2 FYNNEI. The CDR3 reads CASSDRGGRSGEQYF. The CDR3 DNA reads as TGTGCCAGCAGTGATCGGGGGGGACGGTCGGGCGAGCAGTACTTC.

The chain carries TRBV5-4 and TRBJ2-7, with 8 bases that match TRBD2. The CDR3 has 13 residues. The germline CDR1 and CDR2 sequences are SGHNT and YYREEE (reference sequence). V lost 4 bases and J lost 6; bases outside the gene matches: 6. The CDR3 bases are TGTGCCAGCAGCCCGAGCGGGAGTAGCGAGCAGTACTTC. Protein product: CASSPSGSSEQYF.

This clone was found once. The chain carries TRBV11-2 and TRBJ2-1, with D maybe TRBD2 (5 bases). The V end was cut by 1 base, the J end by 12 bases, with 7 bases between. This CDR3 comprises 11 residues. Germline V gene sequence: CDR1 SGHAT, CDR2 FQNNGV. The CDR3 is CASSLGRVQFF. CDR3 coding DNA: TGTGCCAGCAGCTTAGGGCGGGTGCAGTTCTTC. Full variable domain (outside the CDR3, taken from reference TRBV11-2 and TRBJ2-1): EAGVAQSPRYKIIEKRQSVAFWCNPISGHATLYWYQQILGQGPKLLIQFQNNGVVDDSQLPKDRFSAERLKGVDSTLKIQPAKLEDSAVYLCASSLGRVQFFGPGTRLTVL.

The chain couples TRBV5-4 to TRBJ2-7; TRBD2 might be the D (6 bases). In germline, CDR1 is SGHNT, CDR2 YYREEE (reference sequence). CDR3 size: 14 residues. V was clipped by 7 bases and J by 7 bases, with 21 bases between them. CDR3 region: CASGGADSPQEQYF. In DNA, the CDR3 is TGTGCCAGCGGAGGGGCTGACTCCCCTCAGGAGCAGTACTTC.

The chain joins TRBV21-1 to TRBJ1-1. TRBV21-1 is flagged as a pseudogene. The CDR3 sequence is 15 residues long. The CDR3 here is CASRDAVAIRTEAFF. Here the CDR3 DNA reads TGTGCCAGCAGAGATGCGGTAGCAATTCGCACTGAAGCTTTCTTT.

V and J are TRBV28 and TRBJ2-5; perhaps TRBD1 as D (5 bases). The CDR3 covers 12 residues. Germline CDR1 MDHEN, CDR2 SYDVKM. Trimming left V 2 bases short and J 5 bases short, with 6 bases between. CDR3: CASSLAGETQYF. CDR3 in DNA: TGTGCCAGCAGTTTAGCAGGGGAGACCCAGTACTTC.

This chain uses TRBV4-1 with TRBJ2-2, with D possibly matching TRBD2 (5 bases). Trimming took 0 bases from V and 3 from J, leaving 11 bases between them. From germline, CDR1 is MGHRA and CDR2 YSYEKL. The CDR3 has 16 residues. CDR3 residues: CASSQELAPDTGELFF. In DNA form, the CDR3 reads TGCGCCAGCAGCCAAGAGCTAGCCCCCGACACCGGGGAGCTGTTTTTT.

The chain carries TRBV19 and TRBJ1-1; D is unclear. V lost 5 bases to trimming and J lost 3 bases, with 10 bases between them. In germline, CDR1 is LNHDA, CDR2 SQIVND (reference sequence). This CDR3 has 13 residues. CDR3 nucleotide sequence: TGTGCCAGTAGTCAGAGGGTAGACACTGAAGCTTTCTTT. This codes for CASSQRVDTEAFF.

V and J are TRBV7-9 and TRBJ2-2; 8 bases line up with TRBD2. The trim removed 5 bases at V and 4 bases at J, leaving 9 bases unmatched. Germline values: CDR1 SEHNR, CDR2 FQNEAQ (reference sequence). The CDR3 runs to 16 residues. CDR3 sequence: CASSPQAGGPTGELFF. CDR3 bases: TGTGCCAGCAGCCCCCAGGCGGGAGGACCCACCGGGGAGCTGTTTTTT.

The chain joins TRBV3-1 (or the pseudogene TRBV3-2) to TRBJ2-1, with a tentative D call TRBD2 (5 bases). Trimming shortened V by 4 bases and J by 0 bases, and 7 bases separated the two germline ends. The CDR3 is made up of 14 amino acids. Germline V gene data show CDR1 as LGHDT and CDR2 as YNNKEL (reference sequence). Written as DNA, the CDR3 is TGTGCCAGCAGCCTCGGGGTCTCCTACAATGAGCAGTTCTTC. Translated: CASSLGVSYNEQFF.

This chain joins TRBV3-1 (or the pseudogene TRBV3-2) and TRBJ1-2, with D maybe TRBD1 (6 bases). The CDR3 runs to 14 residues. The germline CDR1 and CDR2 sequences are LGHDT and YNNKEL (reference sequence). V lost 3 bases, J lost 4 bases, and 12 bases lay in between. This CDR3 reads CASSHPGTTYGYTF. CDR3 DNA: TGTGCCAGCAGCCATCCCGGGACAACCTATGGCTACACCTTC.

The chain couples TRBV12-2 to TRBJ2-2; no DNA check was done on the table's D call, TRBD1. TRBV12-2 is recorded as a pseudogene. The CDR3 contains 17 residues. The CDR3 loop is CASRFIRRGRWTGELFF. CDR3 bases: TGTGCAAGTCGCTTTATTAGAAGGGGGCGGTGGACCGGGGAGCTGTTTTTT.

CDR3 sequence reads: CASSLASSGSYEQYF. The CDR3 DNA follows: TGTGCCAGCAGCTTGGCTTCTAGCGGCTCCTACGAGCAGTACTTC. The V call is TRBV5-6, the J call TRBJ2-7, with 7 bases matching TRBD2. The trim removed 0 bases at V and 0 bases at J, leaving 3 bases unmatched. This CDR3 is 15 amino acids long. From germline, CDR1 is SGHDT and CDR2 YYEEEE. The variable domain in full, completed from reference TRBV5-6 and TRBJ2-7, reads DAGVTQSPTHLIKTRGQQVTLRCSPKSGHDTVSWYQQALGQGPQFIFQYYEEEERQRGNFPDRFSGHQFPNYSSELNVNALLLGDSALYLCASSLASSGSYEQYFGPGTRLTVT.

The V gene is TRBV7-6, the J gene TRBJ1-1, with TRBD1 as a possible D gene (6 bases). Trimming cost V 4 bases and J 11 bases, with 17 bases left between them. The germline V gene has CDR1 SGHVS and CDR2 FNYEAQ. The CDR3 length is 13 residues. The CDR3 is CASSSQQGLRAFF. In nucleotides, the CDR3 is TGTGCCAGCAGCTCACAACAGGGCTTGCGGGCTTTCTTT.